Detailed here is one T cell receptor beta chain. Its antigen is as yet unknown. This sample was included in a study of OX40 agonist ivuxolimab in advanced cancers. General study findings and limits: It was also the case that some nonresponders had low normalized T-cell clonal expansion.

Profiling relied on immunoSEQ multiplex PCR, and the TCRdb table lists in-frame clones only, not all of them. Of about 73,000 clones listed, 85% to 90% are singletons. The clonotype originates from an adult with an advanced solid tumor such as melanoma, head and neck, liver or kidney cancer. Sequencing was performed on CD4+ or CD8+ T cells sorted from blood, taken in a trial of the OX40 agonist ivuxolimab.

The DNA of the CDR3 is TGTGCCAGCAGGGGACTAGCGGGGGGATACAATGAGCAGTTCTTC. Its translation: CASRGLAGGYNEQFF. The chain couples TRBV7-9 to TRBJ2-1; 15 bases agree with TRBD2. From germline, CDR1 is SEHNR and CDR2 FQNEAQ (reference sequence). The length of the CDR3 is 15 residues. V gave up 6 bases and J gave up 4 bases; unmatched junction bases: 1.